The 11 T cell receptor beta chains in this list originate from one sample, sequenced in a study of cytomegalovirus exposure and HLA in healthy donors (dated by TCRdb to about 2017). Libraries were constructed by the immunoSEQ multiplex PCR assay. TCRdb re-hosts the immuneACCESS table, in-frame sequences only. Its copies lack some clones; in the studies checked, an unresolved V gene accounts for under half of them, and the cause for the rest is not known. The sample data list approximately 260,000 clones, and about 86% of these were observed just once. Around 1.2% of the sample goes to the ten largest clones. The sequenced sample was PBMCs. The receptors were gathered from a woman in her twenties or thirties in good health and CMV-seropositive.

CDR3 sequence (DNA): TGCGCCAGCAGCCAAGATGGGTCGCAGGGACAGCGAAACTATGGCTACACCTTC. As protein: CASSQDGSQGQRNYGYTF. The chain couples TRBV4-1 to TRBJ1-2; 7 bases align to TRBD1. The germline gives CDR1 MGHRA, CDR2 YSYEKL. The V gene end was trimmed by 0 bases and the J gene end by 2 bases; junction bases not matched to a gene: 12. There are 18 residues in the CDR3.

This rearrangement joins TRBV7-6 to TRBJ2-1, with 10 bases aligning to TRBD2. Germline V gene data show CDR1 as SGHVS and CDR2 as FNYEAQ. J was trimmed by 4 bases and V by 0 bases; bases with no gene match: 9. CDR3 length: 18 amino acids. The DNA of the CDR3 is TGTGCCAGCAGCTTAGCAGCGGGAGGGACTTCGCCGTACAATGAGCAGTTCTTC. It yields the protein CASSLAAGGTSPYNEQFF. The whole variable domain, remainder taken from reference TRBV7-6 and TRBJ2-1, is GAGVSQSPRYKVTKRGQDVALRCDPISGHVSLYWYRQALGQGPEFLTYFNYEAQQDKSGLPNDRFSAERPEGSISTLTIQRTEQRDSAMYRCASSLAAGGTSPYNEQFFGPGTRLTVL.

V usage is TRBV30 and J usage is TRBJ1-1; D not resolved. Trimming removed 8 bases from V and 4 bases from J, with 14 bases in between. Looked up from germline, CDR1 is GTSNPN and CDR2 is SVGIG (reference sequence). This CDR3 comprises 12 residues. The chain's CDR3 is CAARERGTEAFF. DNA of the CDR3: TGTGCCGCGAGGGAGCGGGGCACTGAAGCTTTCTTT.

This chain uses TRBV5-1 with TRBJ2-2; D possibly corresponds to TRBD2 (6 bases). CDR1 SGHRS and CDR2 YFSETQ come from the germline V gene. V lost 0 bases to trimming and J lost 2 bases, with 14 bases between them. The CDR3 covers 17 residues. CDR3 protein: CASSLGALGGNTGELFF. The CDR3 nucleotides are TGCGCCAGCAGCTTGGGGGCGCTGGGGGGAAACACCGGGGAGCTGTTTTTT.

The chain joins TRBV19 to TRBJ1-5, with 8 nucleotides matching TRBD1. Germline CDR1 reads LNHDA; CDR2 reads SQIVND (reference sequence). The J segment lost 3 bases and the V segment lost 4 bases, leaving 5 bases of the junction unmatched. CDR3 length: 15 amino acids. CDR3 amino acids: CASSTTGGANQPQHF. The CDR3 DNA sequence: TGTGCCAGTAGTACAACAGGGGGGGCCAATCAGCCCCAGCATTTT.

The chain has TRBV27 and TRBJ2-7; TRBD2 matches 12 bases. The V gene's germline CDR1 is MNHEY and CDR2 SMNVEV (reference sequence). This CDR3 spans 17 amino acids. Unmatched junction bases numbered 10, after V lost 5 bases and J lost 2 bases. For the CDR3, the DNA is TGTGCCAGCAGTCCGGGACTAGCGGGCGGACTTACCTACGAGCAGTACTTC. Its protein is CASSPGLAGGLTYEQYF.

The chain links TRBV20-1 to TRBJ2-7, with 8 bases that match TRBD1. Germline loops: CDR1 DFQATT, CDR2 SNEGSKA (reference sequence). The CDR3 has 11 amino acids. The CDR3 DNA is TGCACTGCAGGGGGCCCCTACGAGCAGTACTTC. This gives the protein CTAGGPYEQYF.

The chain has TRBV7-2 and TRBJ2-7; possibly TRBD2 for D (6 bases). This CDR3 spans 15 amino acids. Germline CDR1 and CDR2: SGHTA and FQGNSA. Trimming stripped 5 bases from V and 0 bases from J, with 14 bases between. As DNA, the CDR3 is TGTGCCAGCAGCCTGCGGGACCGCAGCTCCTACGAGCAGTACTTC. It codes for CASSLRDRSSYEQYF.

This chain connects TRBV4-1 to TRBJ1-1; 9 bases map to TRBD1. After removal of 0 bases from V and 4 bases from J, the junction contained 18 bases not matched to a gene. Germline-derived CDR1 and CDR2 are MGHRA and YSYEKL. The CDR3 has 20 residues. CDR3 protein: CASSQEYGTGLTIKGTEAFF. The CDR3 coding sequence is TGCGCCAGCAGCCAAGAGTATGGGACAGGGCTGACGATAAAGGGCACTGAAGCTTTCTTT.

The chain has TRBV7-9 and TRBJ2-7; no clear D. V lost 5 bases and J lost 7, with 9 bases in between. The CDR3 consists of 11 residues. CDR1 is SEHNR, CDR2 FQNEAQ, per germline (reference sequence). The CDR3 loop reads CASSLLDEQYF. The CDR3 region has the DNA TGTGCCAGCAGCCTTCTAGATGAGCAGTACTTC.

The rearrangement uses TRBV27 and TRBJ1-2, with D uncertain. Trimming stripped 4 bases from V and 6 bases from J, with 12 bases between. CDR1 and CDR2 (germline): MNHEY, SMNVEV (reference sequence). This CDR3 region has 13 residues. Written as DNA, the CDR3 is TGTGCCAGCAGTTCGAGGGAGTCCCATGGCTACACCTTC. Translating it yields CASSSRESHGYTF.